A single sample gave rise to the 6 T cell receptor beta chains below, sequenced in a study of post-analysis software for immune sequencing data. Study conclusions and caveats: With TRBV5-6, TRBV5-1 and TRBV20-1 included, about five TRBV segments were more frequent in patients than in controls.

These receptors have no identified antigens. Unique molecular identifiers were carried by the TCR beta cDNA libraries. TCRdb independently ran MiXCR on the PCR reads; one entry per CDR3 protein. Counted here are roughly 800,000 distinct CDR3 sequences, about 45% occurring once; the ten biggest clones make up roughly 5%. The specimen was blood. The origin of the receptors is a girl aged 10-17 years with multiple sclerosis.

V gene TRBV6-1 combines with J gene TRBJ1-5, with 8 bases lining up with TRBD1. This CDR3 spans 17 amino acids. With V trimmed by 6 bases and J by 3 bases, 13 bases remained unmatched. Germline CDR1 MNHNS, CDR2 SASEGT. CDR3 in DNA: TGTGCCAGCAGCACTGACAGGGGAGGTGGGTTCAATCAGCCCCAGCATTTT. Translating it yields CASSTDRGGGFNQPQHF.

The chain has TRBV4-1 and TRBJ2-5; 11 bases align to TRBD2. The CDR3 has 14 residues. CDR1 and CDR2 (germline): MGHRA, YSYEKL. With V trimmed by 0 bases and J by 11 bases, 5 bases remained unmatched. CDR3 DNA sequence: TGCGCCAGCAGCCAAGAAGGACTAGCGGGCAAGCAGTACTTC. The encoded protein is CASSQEGLAGKQYF.

CDR3 protein: CSAREKGDYRLAETYNEQFF. CDR3 nucleotides: TGCAGTGCTAGAGAAAAAGGCGATTATCGACTAGCGGAGACCTACAATGAGCAGTTCTTC. The chain uses TRBV20-1 and TRBJ2-1; TRBD2 agrees at 9 bases. The CDR3 has 20 residues. Germline lookup yields CDR1 DFQATT and CDR2 SNEGSKA (reference sequence). V was pared by 0 bases and J by 2 bases, with 17 bases of the junction left unmatched.

The chain links TRBV30 to TRBJ2-1, with D tentatively TRBD2 (5 bases). This CDR3 comprises 15 residues. CDR1 GTSNPN and CDR2 SVGIG come from the germline V gene (reference sequence). V was shortened by 4 bases and J by 8 bases, with 21 bases between the two germline ends. CDR3 sequence (DNA): TGTGCCTGGAATTCTAGCCCCTCACCTCTAGATGAGCAGTTCTTC. The encoded protein is CAWNSSPSPLDEQFF.

The V call is TRBV7-9, the J call TRBJ2-3; TRBD1 might be the D (6 bases). V lost 1 base and J 0 bases, leaving 11 bases between the germline ends. Germline V gene lookup returns CDR1 SEHNR and CDR2 FQNEAQ (reference sequence). This CDR3 has 16 residues. The CDR3 protein is CASSLGDRPSTDTQYF. The CDR3 DNA is TGTGCCAGCAGCTTAGGTGACAGGCCTAGCACAGATACGCAGTATTTT.

The rearrangement uses TRBV29-1 and TRBJ1-2; maybe TRBD1 (6 bases). Germline CDR1 SQVTM, CDR2 ANQGSEA. Trimming pared 1 base from V and 2 bases from J, leaving 8 bases between. The CDR3 length is 13 residues. CDR3 amino acids: CSVEVGGNYGYTF. The CDR3 DNA is TGCAGCGTTGAAGTAGGGGGGAACTATGGCTACACCTTC.